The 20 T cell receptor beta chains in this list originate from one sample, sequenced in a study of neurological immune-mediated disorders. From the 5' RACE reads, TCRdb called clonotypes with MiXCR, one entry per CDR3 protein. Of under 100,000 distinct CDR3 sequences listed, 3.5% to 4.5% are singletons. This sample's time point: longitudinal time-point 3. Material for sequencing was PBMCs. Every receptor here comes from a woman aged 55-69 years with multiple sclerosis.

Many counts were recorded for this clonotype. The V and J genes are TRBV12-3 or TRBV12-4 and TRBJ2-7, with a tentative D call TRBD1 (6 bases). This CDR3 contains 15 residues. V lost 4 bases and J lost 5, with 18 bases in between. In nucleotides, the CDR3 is TGTGCCAGCAGTTCGAATTTCAGGGGATACCACGAGCAGTACTTC. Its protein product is CASSSNFRGYHEQYF.

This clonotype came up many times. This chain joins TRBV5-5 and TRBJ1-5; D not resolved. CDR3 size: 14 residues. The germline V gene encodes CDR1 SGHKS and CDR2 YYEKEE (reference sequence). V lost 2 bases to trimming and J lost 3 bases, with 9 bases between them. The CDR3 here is CASSLFRDNQPQHF. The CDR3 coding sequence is TGTGCCAGCAGCTTATTTAGAGACAATCAGCCCCAGCATTTT.

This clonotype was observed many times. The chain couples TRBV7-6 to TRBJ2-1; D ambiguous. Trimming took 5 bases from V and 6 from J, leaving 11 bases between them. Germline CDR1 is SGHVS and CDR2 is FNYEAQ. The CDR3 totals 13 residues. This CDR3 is CASSTNDFNEQFF. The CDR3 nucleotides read TGTGCCAGCAGCACAAACGATTTCAATGAGCAGTTCTTC.

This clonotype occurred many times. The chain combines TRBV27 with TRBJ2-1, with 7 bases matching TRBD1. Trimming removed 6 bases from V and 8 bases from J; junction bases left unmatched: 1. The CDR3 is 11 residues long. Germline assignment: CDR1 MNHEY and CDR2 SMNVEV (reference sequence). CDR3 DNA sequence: TGTGCCAGCAGCACAGGGGATGAGCAGTTCTTC. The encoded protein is CASSTGDEQFF.

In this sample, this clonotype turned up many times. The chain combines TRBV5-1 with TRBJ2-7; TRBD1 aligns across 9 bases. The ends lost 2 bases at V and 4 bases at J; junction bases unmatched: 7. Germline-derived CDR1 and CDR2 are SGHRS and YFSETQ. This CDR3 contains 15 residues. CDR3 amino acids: CASSLQGAASYEQYF. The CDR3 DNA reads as TGCGCCAGCAGCTTACAGGGGGCGGCCTCATACGAGCAGTACTTC. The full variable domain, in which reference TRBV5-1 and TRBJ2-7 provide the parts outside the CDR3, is KAGVTQTPRYLIKTRGQQVTLSCSPISGHRSVSWYQQTPGQGLQFLFEYFSETQRNKGNFPGRFSGRQFSNSRSEMNVSTLELGDSALYLCASSLQGAASYEQYFGPGTRLTVT.

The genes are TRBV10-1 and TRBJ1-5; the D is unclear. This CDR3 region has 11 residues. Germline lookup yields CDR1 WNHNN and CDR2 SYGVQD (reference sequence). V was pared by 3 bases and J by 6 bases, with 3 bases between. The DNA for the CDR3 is TGCGCCAGCAGTGATTGTCAGCCCCAGCATTTT. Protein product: CASSDCQPQHF.

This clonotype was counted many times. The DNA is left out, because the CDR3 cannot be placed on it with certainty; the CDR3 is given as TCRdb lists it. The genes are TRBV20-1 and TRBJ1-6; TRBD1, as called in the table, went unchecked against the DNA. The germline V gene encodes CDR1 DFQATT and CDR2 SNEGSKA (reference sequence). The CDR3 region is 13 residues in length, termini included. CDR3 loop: CSARDQFGQGAPF.

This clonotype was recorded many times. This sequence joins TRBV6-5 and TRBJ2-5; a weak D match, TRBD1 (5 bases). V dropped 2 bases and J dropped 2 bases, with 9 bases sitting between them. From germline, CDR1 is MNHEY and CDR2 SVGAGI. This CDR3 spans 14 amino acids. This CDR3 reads CASSYGRVQETQYF. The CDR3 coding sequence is TGTGCCAGCAGTTACGGCAGGGTACAAGAGACCCAGTACTTC.

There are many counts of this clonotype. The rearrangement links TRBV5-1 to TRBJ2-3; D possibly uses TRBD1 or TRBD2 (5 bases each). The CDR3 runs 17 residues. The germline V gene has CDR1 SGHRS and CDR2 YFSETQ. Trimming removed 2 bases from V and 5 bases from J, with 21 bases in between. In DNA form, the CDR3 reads TGCGCCAGCAGCTTACAGGAAGGTTGGGAGCGCGTAGATACGCAGTATTTT. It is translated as CASSLQEGWERVDTQYF.

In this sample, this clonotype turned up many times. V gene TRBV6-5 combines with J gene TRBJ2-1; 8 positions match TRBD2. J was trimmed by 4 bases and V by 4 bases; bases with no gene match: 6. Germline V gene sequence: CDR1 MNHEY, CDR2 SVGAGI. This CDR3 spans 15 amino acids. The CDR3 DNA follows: TGTGCCAGCAGTTTACGGACTAGCCGTTACAATGAGCAGTTCTTC. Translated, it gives CASSLRTSRYNEQFF.

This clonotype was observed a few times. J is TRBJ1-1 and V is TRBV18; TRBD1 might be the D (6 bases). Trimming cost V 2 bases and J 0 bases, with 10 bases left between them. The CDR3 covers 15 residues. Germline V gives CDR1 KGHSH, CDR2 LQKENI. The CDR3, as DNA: TGTGCCAGCTCACCAGCGCAGGGGATGAACACTGAAGCTTTCTTT. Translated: CASSPAQGMNTEAFF.

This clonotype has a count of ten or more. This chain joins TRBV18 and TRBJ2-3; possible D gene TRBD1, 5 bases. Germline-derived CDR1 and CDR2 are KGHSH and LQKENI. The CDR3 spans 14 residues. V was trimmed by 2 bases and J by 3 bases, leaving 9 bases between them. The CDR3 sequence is CASSPARATDTQYF. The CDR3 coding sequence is TGTGCCAGCTCACCAGCCAGGGCAACAGATACGCAGTATTTT.

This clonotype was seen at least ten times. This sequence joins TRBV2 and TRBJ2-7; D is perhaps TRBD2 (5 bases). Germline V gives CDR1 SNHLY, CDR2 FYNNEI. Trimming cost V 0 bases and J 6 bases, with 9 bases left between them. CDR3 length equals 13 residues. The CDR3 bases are TGTGCCAGCAGTGAAGCGCTAGGAGGCGAGCAGTACTTC. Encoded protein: CASSEALGGEQYF.

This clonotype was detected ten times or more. The CDR3 DNA reads as TGTGCCAGCAGCGAGCATGAGCAGTTCTTC. Amino acid sequence: CASSEHEQFF. The gene calls are TRBV11-1 and TRBJ2-1; unclear D gene. Germline CDR1 and CDR2: SGHAT and FQDESV (reference sequence). Deletions cut 5 bases from V and 8 bases from J, with 4 bases between. The CDR3 spans 10 residues. The complete variable domain, with remaining parts taken from reference TRBV11-1 and TRBJ2-1, reads EAEVAQSPRYKITEKSQAVAFWCDPISGHATLYWYRQILGQGPELLVQFQDESVVDDSQLPKDRFSAERLKGVDSTLKIQPAELGDSAMYLCASSEHEQFFGPGTRLTVL.

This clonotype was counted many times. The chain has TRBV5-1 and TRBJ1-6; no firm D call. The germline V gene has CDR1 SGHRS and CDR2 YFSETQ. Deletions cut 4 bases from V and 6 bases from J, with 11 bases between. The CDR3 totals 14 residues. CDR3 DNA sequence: TGCGCCAGCAGCGGAACGCAGGCTAATTCACCCCTCCACTTT. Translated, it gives CASSGTQANSPLHF.

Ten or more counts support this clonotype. The CDR3 here is CSARDQAGQAFGNYGYTF. DNA for the CDR3: TGCAGTGCTAGAGATCAAGCGGGACAGGCGTTCGGTAACTATGGCTACACCTTC. The chain links TRBV20-1 to TRBJ1-2; 8 positions agree with TRBD1. With V trimmed by 0 bases and J by 1 base, 13 bases remained unmatched. CDR3 size: 18 residues. Germline-derived CDR1 and CDR2 are DFQATT and SNEGSKA (reference sequence).

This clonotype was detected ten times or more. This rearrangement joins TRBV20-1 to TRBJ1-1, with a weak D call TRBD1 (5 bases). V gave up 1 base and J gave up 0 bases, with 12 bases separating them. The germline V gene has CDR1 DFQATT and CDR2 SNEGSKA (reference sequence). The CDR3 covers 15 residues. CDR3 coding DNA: TGCAGTGCTAGAGTTTCCGGGACGGTGAACACTGAAGCTTTCTTT. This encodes CSARVSGTVNTEAFF.

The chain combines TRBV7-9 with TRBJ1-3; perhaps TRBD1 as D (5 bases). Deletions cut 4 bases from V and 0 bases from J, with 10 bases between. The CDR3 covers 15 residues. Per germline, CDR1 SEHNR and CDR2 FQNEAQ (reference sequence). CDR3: CASSSGTISGNTIYF. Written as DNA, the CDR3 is TGTGCCAGCAGCTCCGGGACTATCTCTGGAAACACCATATATTTT.

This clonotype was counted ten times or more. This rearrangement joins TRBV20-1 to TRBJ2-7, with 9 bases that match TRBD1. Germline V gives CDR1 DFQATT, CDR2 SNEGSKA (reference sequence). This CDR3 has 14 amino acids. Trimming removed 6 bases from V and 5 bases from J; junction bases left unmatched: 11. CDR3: CSARGGTGFDEQYF. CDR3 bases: TGCAGTGCGCGAGGCGGGACAGGGTTCGACGAGCAGTACTTC.

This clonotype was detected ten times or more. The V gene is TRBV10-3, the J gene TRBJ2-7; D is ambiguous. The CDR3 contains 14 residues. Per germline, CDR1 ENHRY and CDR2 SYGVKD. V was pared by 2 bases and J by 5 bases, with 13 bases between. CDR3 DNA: TGTGCCATCAGTGAGGCCAGGACGAACAACGAGCAGTACTTC. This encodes CAISEARTNNEQYF.